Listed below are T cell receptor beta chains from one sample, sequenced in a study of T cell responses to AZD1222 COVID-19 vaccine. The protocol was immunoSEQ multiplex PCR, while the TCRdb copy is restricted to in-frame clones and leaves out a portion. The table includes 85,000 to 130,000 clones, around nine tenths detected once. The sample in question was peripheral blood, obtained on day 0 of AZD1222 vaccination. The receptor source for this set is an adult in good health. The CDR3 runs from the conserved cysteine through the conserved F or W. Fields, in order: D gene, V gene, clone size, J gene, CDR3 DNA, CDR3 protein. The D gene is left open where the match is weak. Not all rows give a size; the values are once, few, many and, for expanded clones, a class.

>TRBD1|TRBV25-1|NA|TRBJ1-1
TGTGCCAGCAGTGGACTACAGGGGGCGAAAACTGAAGCTTTCTTT
CASSGLQGAKTEAFF
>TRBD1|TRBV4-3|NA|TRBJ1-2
TGCGCCAGCAGCCAAGAGCCAGGGACAGGGGTTCATGGCTACACCTTC
CASSQEPGTGVHGYTF
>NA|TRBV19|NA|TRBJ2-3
TGTGCCGTTGACCGGGGGGCGGGGGATACGCAGTATTTT
CAVDRGAGDTQYF
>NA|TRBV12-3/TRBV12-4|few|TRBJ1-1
TGTGCCAGCAGTTACAGGGAAAACACTGAAGCTTTCTTT
CASSYRENTEAFF
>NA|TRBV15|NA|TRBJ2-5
TGTGCCACCAGCAGAGGGGGCGGGGGCCAGGGAGCCCAGTACTTC
CATSRGGGGQGAQYF
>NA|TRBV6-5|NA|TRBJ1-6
TGTGCCAGCAGTTGGACAGCCGATTCACCCCTCCACTTT
CASSWTADSPLHF
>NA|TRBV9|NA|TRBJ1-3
TGTGCCAGCAGCGTTAGAACCGGTTTGGGGAGAGCTTCTCTTAACACCATATATTTT
CASSVRTGLGRASLNTIYF
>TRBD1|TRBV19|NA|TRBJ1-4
TGTGCCAGTCGGGTGGGACAGATGAATGAAAAACTGTTTTTT
CASRVGQMNEKLFF
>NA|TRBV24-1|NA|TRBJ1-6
TGTGCCACCAGTGAGAATCGTCATAATTCACCCCTCCACTTT
CATSENRHNSPLHF
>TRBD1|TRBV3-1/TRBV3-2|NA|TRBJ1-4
TGTGCCAGCAGAAAGGACAGGGCGGCTAATGAAAAACTGTTTTTT
CASRKDRAANEKLFF
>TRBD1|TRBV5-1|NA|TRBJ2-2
TGCGCCAGCAGCTTGAGACAGGGGAGCACCGGGGAGCTGTTTTTT
CASSLRQGSTGELFF
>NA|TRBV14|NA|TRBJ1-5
TGTGCCAGGGCGTACGAGAGAACACAGTATAGCAATCAGCCCCAGCATTTT
CARAYERTQYSNQPQHF
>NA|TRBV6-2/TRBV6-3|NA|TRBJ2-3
TGTGCCAGCAGCCCACCGACAGCCCAAGGGACAGATACGCAGTATTTT
CASSPPTAQGTDTQYF
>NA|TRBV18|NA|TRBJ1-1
TGTGCCAGCTCACCACCGTATGGGAACACTGAAGCTTTCTTT
CASSPPYGNTEAFF
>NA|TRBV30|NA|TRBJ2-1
TGTGCCTGGAGTGTAGGAGGCCTCAATGAGCAGTTCTTC
CAWSVGGLNEQFF
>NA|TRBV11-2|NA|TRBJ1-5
TGTGCCAGCAGCTTCCAGTTCAATCAGCCCCAGCATTTT
CASSFQFNQPQHF
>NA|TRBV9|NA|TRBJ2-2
TGTGCCAGCAGCGTTAGCCCCGAGAACACCGGGGAGCTGTTTTTT
CASSVSPENTGELFF
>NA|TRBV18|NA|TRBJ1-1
TGTGCCAGCTCACCATCGACAGAAGGGGCTTTCTTT
CASSPSTEGAFF
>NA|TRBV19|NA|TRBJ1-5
TGTGCCAGTAGGGCGTTAGTTTTCGGTTCTCAGCCCCAGCATTTT
CASRALVFGSQPQHF
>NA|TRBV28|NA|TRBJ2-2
TGTGCCAGCAGTCGGGCCACCGCGAACACCGGGGAGCTGTTTTTT
CASSRATANTGELFF
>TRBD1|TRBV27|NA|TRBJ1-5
TGTGCCAGTTTCCGGGACAGGGACAATCAGCCCCAGCATTTT
CASFRDRDNQPQHF
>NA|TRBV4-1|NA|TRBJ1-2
TGCGCCAGCAGCCCCCCGGGGCAGGGCCGCGGCTACACCTTC
CASSPPGQGRGYTF
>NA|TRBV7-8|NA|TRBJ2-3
TGTGCCAGCAGCTTAGAGGGGGTTCGCGCAGATACGCAGTATTTT
CASSLEGVRADTQYF
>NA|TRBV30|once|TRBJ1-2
TGTGCCTGGAGTTATGGGGGTTCCTATGGCTACACCTTC
CAWSYGGSYGYTF
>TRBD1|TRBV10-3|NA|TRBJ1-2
TGTGCCATCACCGACAGGGTCGTGAACTATGGCTACACCTTC
CAITDRVVNYGYTF
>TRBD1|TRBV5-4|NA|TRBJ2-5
TGTGCCAGCATGGGGGACAGGGAGGGAGAGACCCAGTACTTC
CASMGDREGETQYF
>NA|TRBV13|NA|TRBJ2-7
TGTGCCAGCAGCTTAAGCGGCTACGAGCAGTACTTC
CASSLSGYEQYF
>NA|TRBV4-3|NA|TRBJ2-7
TGCGCCAGCAGCCAAGATCTCGGGTGGGGCGAGCAGTACTTC
CASSQDLGWGEQYF
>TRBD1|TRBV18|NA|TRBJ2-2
TGTGCCAGCTCACCAATGGTCCTGACAGGGCCCGGGGAGCTGTTTTTT
CASSPMVLTGPGELFF
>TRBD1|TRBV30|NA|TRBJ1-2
TGTGCCTGGAGCGCTCCAGGGGGCTATGGCTACACCTTC
CAWSAPGGYGYTF
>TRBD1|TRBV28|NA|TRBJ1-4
TGTGCCAGCAGCTCCGTCCTGGGGTTTGGGACAGCTGCAACTAATGAAAAACTGTTTTTT
CASSSVLGFGTAATNEKLFF
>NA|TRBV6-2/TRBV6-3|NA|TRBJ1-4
TGTGCCAGCAGTGTCCAAGAGGAAAAACTGTTTTTT
CASSVQEEKLFF
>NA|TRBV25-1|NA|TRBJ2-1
TGTGCCAGCAGTGGACAGGCTAAGCTTGTCAATGAGCAGTTCTTC
CASSGQAKLVNEQFF
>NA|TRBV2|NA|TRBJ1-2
TGTGCCAGCAGTGGGGGGGGCTATGGCTACACCTTC
CASSGGGYGYTF
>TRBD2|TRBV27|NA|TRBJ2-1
TGTGCCAGCACCACCAGGGAGACTAGCCCCTTGGTTCTCTTC
CASTTRETSPLVLF
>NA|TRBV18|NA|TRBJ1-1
TGTGCCAGCTCACCACCGAGGGCCGGGCTGCCTGAAGCTTTCTTT
CASSPPRAGLPEAFF
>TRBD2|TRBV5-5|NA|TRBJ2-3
TGTGCCAGCAGCTTCCCAGGACTAGCGGGGGGGCCCACAGATACGCAGTATTTT
CASSFPGLAGGPTDTQYF
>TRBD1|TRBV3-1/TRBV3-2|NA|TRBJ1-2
TGTGCCAGCAGCCAGATGACAGGGGGCGAAGGTGGCTACACCTTC
CASSQMTGGEGGYTF
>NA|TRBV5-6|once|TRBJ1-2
TGTGCCAGCACCCCTGCGGTCCGGGCCTATGGCTACACCTTC
CASTPAVRAYGYTF
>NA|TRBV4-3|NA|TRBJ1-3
TGCGCCAGCAGCCAAGAGTACATGGGACCCATATATTTT
CASSQEYMGPIYF
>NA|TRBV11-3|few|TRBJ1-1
TGTGCCAGCAGCTTCCTGGGAGACGGCACTGAAGCTTTCTTT
CASSFLGDGTEAFF
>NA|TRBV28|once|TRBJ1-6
TGTGCCAGCAGTTTAGAATGGGAGGGATCACCCCTCCACTTT
CASSLEWEGSPLHF
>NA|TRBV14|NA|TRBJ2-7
TGTGCCAGCAGCCGACAGCTTTCCTACGAGCAGTACTTC
CASSRQLSYEQYF
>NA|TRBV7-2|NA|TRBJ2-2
TGTGCCAGCAGCTTTAAAGGGCGGGACACCGGGGAGCTGTTTTTT
CASSFKGRDTGELFF
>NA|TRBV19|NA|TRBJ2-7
TGTGCCAGTAGTACCCTCAGGGGTTACGAGCAGTACTTC
CASSTLRGYEQYF
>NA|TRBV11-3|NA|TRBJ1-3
TGTGCCAGCAGCTTAAGGGTCAGGGGCCCCGACTTCTCTGGAAACACCATATATTTT
CASSLRVRGPDFSGNTIYF
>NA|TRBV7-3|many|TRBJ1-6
TGTGCCAGCAGCTTAACCACAGGGAATTCACCCCTCCACTTT
CASSLTTGNSPLHF